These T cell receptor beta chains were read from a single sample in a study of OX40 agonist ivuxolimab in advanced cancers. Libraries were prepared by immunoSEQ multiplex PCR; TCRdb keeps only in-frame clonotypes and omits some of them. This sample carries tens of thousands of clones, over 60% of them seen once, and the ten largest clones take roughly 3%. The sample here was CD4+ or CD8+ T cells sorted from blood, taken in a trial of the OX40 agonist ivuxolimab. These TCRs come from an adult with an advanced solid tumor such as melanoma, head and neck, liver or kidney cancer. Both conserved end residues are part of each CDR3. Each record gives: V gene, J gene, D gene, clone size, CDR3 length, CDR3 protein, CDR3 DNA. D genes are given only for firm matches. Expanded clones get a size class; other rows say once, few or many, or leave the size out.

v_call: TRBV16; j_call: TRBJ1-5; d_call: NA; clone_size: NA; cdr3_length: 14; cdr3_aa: CASSLPQLNQPQHF; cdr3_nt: TGTGCCAGCAGCCTTCCGCAGCTGAATCAGCCCCAGCATTTT
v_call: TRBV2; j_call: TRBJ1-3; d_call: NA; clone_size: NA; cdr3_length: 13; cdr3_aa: CASSPLSGNTIYF; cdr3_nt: TGTGCCAGCAGTCCACTCTCTGGAAACACCATATATTTT
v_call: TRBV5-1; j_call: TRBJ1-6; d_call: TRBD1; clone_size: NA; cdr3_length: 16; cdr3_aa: CASSLEGRQGPAPLHF; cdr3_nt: TGCGCCAGCAGCTTGGAGGGCAGACAGGGACCGGCACCCCTCCACTTT
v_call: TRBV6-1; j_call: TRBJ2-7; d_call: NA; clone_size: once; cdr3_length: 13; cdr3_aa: CASKSVTSYEQYF; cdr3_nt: TGTGCCAGCAAGAGCGTGACCTCCTACGAGCAGTACTTC
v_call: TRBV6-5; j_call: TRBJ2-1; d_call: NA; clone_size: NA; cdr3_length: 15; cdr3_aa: CASRDRRATYNEQFF; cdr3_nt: TGTGCCAGCAGAGACCGACGCGCTACCTACAATGAGCAGTTCTTC
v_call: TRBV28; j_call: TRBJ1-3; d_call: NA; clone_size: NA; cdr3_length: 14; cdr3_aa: CASRGGSSGNTIYF; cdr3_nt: TGTGCCAGCAGGGGGGGTTCCTCTGGAAACACCATATATTTT
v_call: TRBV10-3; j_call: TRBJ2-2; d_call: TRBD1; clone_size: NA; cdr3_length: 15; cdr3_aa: CAISPGTGNTGELFF; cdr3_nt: TGTGCCATCAGTCCCGGGACAGGGAACACCGGGGAGCTGTTTTTT
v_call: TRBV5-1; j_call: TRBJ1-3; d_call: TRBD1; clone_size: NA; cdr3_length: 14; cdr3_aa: CASSLDRVRNTIYF; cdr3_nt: TGTGCCAGCAGCTTGGACAGGGTTAGAAACACCATATATTTT
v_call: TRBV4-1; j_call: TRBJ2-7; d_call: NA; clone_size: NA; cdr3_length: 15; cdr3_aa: CASSPRGVASYEQYF; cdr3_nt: TGCGCCAGCAGCCCCCGGGGAGTAGCTTCCTACGAGCAGTACTTC
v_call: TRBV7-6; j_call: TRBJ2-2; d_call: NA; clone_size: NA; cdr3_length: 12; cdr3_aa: CASSFGTEELFF; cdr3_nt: TGTGCCAGCAGCTTTGGTACCGAGGAGCTGTTTTTT
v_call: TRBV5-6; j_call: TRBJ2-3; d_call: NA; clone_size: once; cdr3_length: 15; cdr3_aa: CASSLLTGNTDTQYF; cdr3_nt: TGTGCCAGCAGCTTACTTACAGGGAACACAGATACGCAGTATTTT
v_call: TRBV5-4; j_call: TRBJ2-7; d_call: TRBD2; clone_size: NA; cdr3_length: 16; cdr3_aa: CASSSVAGGPSYEQYF; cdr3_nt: TGTGCCAGCAGCTCTGTAGCGGGAGGGCCCTCCTACGAGCAGTACTTC
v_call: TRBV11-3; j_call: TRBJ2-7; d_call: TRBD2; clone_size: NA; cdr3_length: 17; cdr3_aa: CASSLGRGEGEPYEQYF; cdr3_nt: TGTGCCAGCAGCTTAGGCCGAGGGGAGGGAGAACCCTACGAGCAGTACTTC
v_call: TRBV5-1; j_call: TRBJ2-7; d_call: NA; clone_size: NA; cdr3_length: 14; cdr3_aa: CASSLEAGRYEQYF; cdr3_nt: TGCGCCAGCAGCTTGGAGGCAGGTCGGTACGAGCAGTACTTC
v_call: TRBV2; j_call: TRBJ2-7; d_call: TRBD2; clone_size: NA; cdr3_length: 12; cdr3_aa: CASSERGYEQYF; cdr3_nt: TGTGCCAGCAGCGAGCGGGGGTACGAGCAGTACTTC
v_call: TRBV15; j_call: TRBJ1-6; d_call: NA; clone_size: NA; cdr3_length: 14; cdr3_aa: CATSRDSYNSPLHF; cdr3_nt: TGTGCCACCAGCAGGGACAGTTATAATTCACCCCTCCACTTT
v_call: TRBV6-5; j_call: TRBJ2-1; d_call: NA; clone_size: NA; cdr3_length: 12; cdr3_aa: CASSYLYNEQFF; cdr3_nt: TGTGCCAGCAGTTACTTGTACAATGAGCAGTTCTTC